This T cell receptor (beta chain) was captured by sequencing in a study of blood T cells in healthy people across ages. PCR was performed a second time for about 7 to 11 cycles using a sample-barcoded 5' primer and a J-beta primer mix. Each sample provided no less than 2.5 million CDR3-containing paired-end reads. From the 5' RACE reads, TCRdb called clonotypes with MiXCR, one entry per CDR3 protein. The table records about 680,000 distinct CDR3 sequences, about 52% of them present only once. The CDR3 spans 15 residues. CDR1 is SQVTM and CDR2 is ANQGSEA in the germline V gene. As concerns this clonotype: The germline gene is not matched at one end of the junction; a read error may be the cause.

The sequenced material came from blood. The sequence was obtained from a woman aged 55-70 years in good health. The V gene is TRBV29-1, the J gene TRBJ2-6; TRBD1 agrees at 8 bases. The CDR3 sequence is CSAGQGSSGANVQTF. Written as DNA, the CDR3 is TGCAGCGCCGGACAGGGATCCTCTGGGGCCAACGTCCAGACTTTC.